These 10 T cell receptor beta chains were all obtained from the same sample, sequenced in a study of identical twins. TCRdb used MiXCR to reprocess the 5' RACE reads, holding one entry per CDR3 protein. Of around 230,000 distinct CDR3 sequences in the sample, roughly a tenth were seen once. Sequenced material: memory (CD45RO+) T cells sorted from blood. The receptors were gathered from a young woman in good health.

There are a few counts of this clonotype. The rearrangement joins TRBV18 to TRBJ1-2; D ambiguous. This CDR3 has 13 amino acids. Germline V gives CDR1 KGHSH, CDR2 LQKENI. The V end was cut by 2 bases, the J end by 0 bases, with 4 bases between. The CDR3 nucleotides read TGTGCCAGCTCACCAACACCTAACTATGGCTACACCTTC. This gives the protein CASSPTPNYGYTF.

The V and J genes are TRBV6-5 and TRBJ1-1, with TRBD1 identical over 12 bases. Germline assignment: CDR1 MNHEY and CDR2 SVGAGI. J gave up 0 bases and V 3 bases, and 5 bases lay outside the gene matches. CDR3 length: 17 amino acids. CDR3 loop: CASSYVGTGGMNTEAFF. The CDR3 DNA follows: TGTGCCAGCAGTTATGTGGGGACAGGGGGCATGAACACTGAAGCTTTCTTT.

This rearrangement joins TRBV18 to TRBJ2-1; unclear D gene. Trimming cost V 1 base and J 1 base, with 11 bases left between them. The germline CDR1 and CDR2 sequences are KGHSH and LQKENI. The length of the CDR3 is 16 residues. CDR3 residues: CASSPRTGQSYNEQFF. CDR3 in DNA: TGTGCCAGCTCACCACGAACGGGTCAATCCTACAATGAGCAGTTCTTC.

Judged by abundance, this clonotype is medium-sized. The chain links TRBV6-1 to TRBJ2-5; D is perhaps TRBD1 (6 bases). This CDR3 region has 14 residues. The germline V gene has CDR1 MNHNS and CDR2 SASEGT. Trimming left V 1 base short and J 4 bases short, with 10 bases between. CDR3 amino acids: CASSEGAGAETQYF. In DNA form, the CDR3 reads TGTGCCAGCAGTGAAGGGGCAGGGGCAGAGACCCAGTACTTC.

This clonotype was seen repeatedly, ten times or more. The chain couples TRBV7-9 to TRBJ1-5; tentatively, D is TRBD1 (5 bases). V was clipped by 4 bases and J by 1 base, with 5 bases between them. CDR1 SEHNR and CDR2 FQNEAQ come from the germline V gene (reference sequence). This CDR3 has 13 amino acids. CDR3 region: CASSSGSNQPQHF. The CDR3 DNA reads as TGTGCCAGCAGCTCAGGGAGCAATCAGCCCCAGCATTTT.

There are many counts of this clonotype. The gene calls are TRBV18 and TRBJ2-1, with 10 bases matching TRBD2. This CDR3 has 15 amino acids. Per germline, CDR1 KGHSH and CDR2 LQKENI. V lost 1 base, J lost 5 bases, and 2 bases stayed unmatched. CDR3 region: CASSPRLAGDNEQFF. The CDR3 DNA sequence: TGTGCCAGCTCACCACGCCTAGCGGGGGACAATGAGCAGTTCTTC.

The V call is TRBV5-6, the J call TRBJ2-7; D not resolved. V was cut by 4 bases and J by 2 bases, with 10 bases left in between. The V gene's germline CDR1 is SGHDT and CDR2 YYEEEE. The length of the CDR3 is 13 residues. CDR3 loop: CASSAGVTYEQYF. CDR3 nucleotides: TGTGCCAGCAGCGCCGGCGTAACCTACGAGCAGTACTTC.

The sample holds a few counts of this clonotype. The chain combines TRBV12-3 or TRBV12-4 with TRBJ2-7, with TRBD1 matching 7 bases. CDR3 size: 14 residues. The trim removed 6 bases at V and 6 bases at J, leaving 11 bases unmatched. CDR3 in amino acids: CASSPTGRAGEQYF. The CDR3, as DNA: TGTGCCAGCAGCCCGACAGGGCGGGCTGGCGAGCAGTACTTC.

This clonotype has more than one count but fewer than ten. The V call is TRBV25-1, the J call TRBJ2-2; the match to TRBD2 covers 9 bases. The CDR3 is made up of 16 amino acids. The trim removed 5 bases at V and 5 bases at J, leaving 9 bases unmatched. From germline, CDR1 is MGHDK and CDR2 SYGVNS. CDR3 nucleotides: TGTGCCAGCAGTCCCTGGGCGGGGGGGGAAACCGGGGAGCTGTTTTTT. Translated, it gives CASSPWAGGETGELFF.

The chain employs TRBV6-1 and TRBJ2-7; 10 nucleotides agree with TRBD1. In germline, CDR1 is MNHNS, CDR2 SASEGT. The CDR3 is 15 residues long. V shed 5 bases, J shed 6 bases, and the junction held 10 bases outside the gene matches. DNA for the CDR3: TGTGCCAGCAGTCCTACCGGGACAGGGGCCGCCGAGCAGTACTTC. This encodes CASSPTGTGAAEQYF.